This T cell receptor beta chain was sequenced for a study of cytomegalovirus exposure and HLA in healthy donors listed by TCRdb under 2017. Context from the whole study: In an earlier analysis of approximately 500 of the donors, 250 to 300 Gb of sequence data and 120 million or so unique TCR beta sequences from some 170 million T cells were reported. An early release covering 550 to 700 HLA-typed donors comprised around 300 gigabases of sequencing data and roughly 85 million unique TCR sequences. The genetic ancestry cluster associated with self-reported Caucasian donors included roughly 84% of the roughly 400 genotyped donors. The study was designed to test whether signatures of past pathogen exposure could be identified by cataloging public T cell receptors. The study used immunosequencing to profile the T cell repertoires of about 670 subjects and linked those repertoires to cytomegalovirus serostatus. A separate validation cohort of roughly 120 different subjects was used in addition to the 666-subject first cohort. To predict cytomegalovirus infection status, the study brought together high-throughput TCR immunosequencing, statistical association of individual TCRs with disease status, and machine learning. To study patterns of TCR occurrence, a later analysis re-analyzed previously published TCR beta repertoires from around 670 donors and added high-resolution HLA genotyping. In the later analysis, no new phenotypic data were used to find candidate immune exposures; instead, reliance was placed on TCR beta sequences and their occurrence across donors. An earlier analysis of several hundred of the donors applied high-throughput TCR beta sequencing to assess whether each TCR beta V gene segment acted as functional or pseudogenic. Alongside the repertoire data, information on donor age, sex, ethnicity and CMV serostatus was compiled. A later genetic analysis used genome-wide SNP genotypes for about 55% of the 666 donors, treating that subset as a discovery cohort. All discovery cohort repertoires had been generated on a single sequencing platform. Class I and class II HLA loci were covered by the typing at four-digit resolution. Typing coverage varied by locus: roughly 620-630 donors for A, B, C, DRB1 and DQB1; roughly 560 for DQA1; about 570 for DPA1; roughly 450 for DPB1. Because of strong linkage in the cohort, five DR-DQ haplotypes were treated as single units for association and clustering. Among around 400 genotyped donors of the cohort, an average of about 220,000 unique TCR beta nucleotide sequences was sequenced per donor, of which roughly 17% were non-productive. The research as a whole found: In an earlier analysis of some 500 of the donors, most TCR beta V segments appeared in productive rearrangements about 87% or about 30% of the time, broadly matching IMGT annotations. In a later analysis, HLA-associated TCR beta chains showed more clonal expansion and lower generation probabilities than non-associated chains that were equally common. A later analysis found that most CMV-associated TCR beta chains appeared HLA-restricted, with HLA associations seemingly driven largely by CMV exposure. Roughly uniform sequencing depth across donors was assumed in presence/absence analyses, although this assumption may not hold. A further reported finding was that TCR beta sequences accurately predicted the HLA-A and HLA-B alleles for most subjects in the first cohort. In a later genetic analysis, fewer N-insertions in productive TCRs were reported among donors in an Asian-associated ancestry cluster than the roughly 700-donor mean. A later genetic analysis associated a missense DCLRE1C variant with V-gene and J-gene trimming of TCR beta chains, and an independent cohort replicated the association. In a later analysis, the rate of TCR association differed among HLA loci, with DRB1 alleles having the most associated TCRs and HLA-C alleles having the fewest. Linkage disequilibrium might explain the correlated functional status among segregating V segments, but an unknown experimental factor could not be excluded. In a later analysis, over 15,000 TCR beta sequences were associated with specific HLA alleles at a false discovery rate of 0.05. Assigning TCR associations to individual alleles was difficult when HLA alleles, especially DR and DQ, strongly co-occurred. A few of the identified cytomegalovirus-associated TCR beta chains were confirmed in vitro to be specific for cytomegalovirus antigens. The authors suggested that the approach could potentially be extended to other disease states and immunological phenotypes. HLA typing was unavailable for some donors at each locus, so association tests used only the typed subset. Because counts were too low, about 18 rarely observed V segments, including chromosome 9 orphons, were left out of the earlier analysis of several hundred of the donors. Only TCR beta chains were sequenced in this cohort, and the absence of alpha or paired-chain data limited detectable features. Immune exposure information for the cohort was limited to CMV serostatus. A cluster of highly shared sequence variants was judged likely to be a technical artifact of the sequencing pipeline. In a later analysis, several top co-occurrence clusters were reported to appear linked to parvovirus B19, influenza, CMV and Epstein-Barr virus. The 87-base-pair reads could not distinguish some IMGT-functional V segments, including TRBV6-2 and TRBV6-3, so those segments were excluded. Most TCR sequences were seen in very few donors, while some public TCRs were found in many individuals. The classifier was reported to diagnose cytomegalovirus status with high specificity and sensitivity in both the original cohort and the validation cohort. The study listed 164 TCR beta chains as associated with cytomegalovirus.

V is reduced by 5 bases and J by 2 bases, leaving a spacing of 9 bases between them. The CDR3, cysteine through phenylalanine, is 14 amino acids long. Only the CDR3 region is kept as DNA, spanning 42 bases read in frame from base 1. The germline V gene yields LGHNA for CDR1 and YNFKEQ for CDR2. The cohort consisted of 600 or so healthy bone marrow donors. At the time of sampling, all cohort members were nominally healthy, though unrecorded immune exposures were likely present. Of the approximately 700 cohort members, almost 300 had positive CMV serostatus and 350 to 450 had negative CMV serostatus, and CMV serostatus was not recorded for the donor. A peripheral blood sample was provided by each donor, and peripheral blood mononuclear cells were used for TCR beta sequencing. The Qiagen DNeasy Blood Extraction Kit was used to extract genomic DNA from the blood cell samples. As for this clone: Its target antigen remains unknown. Base-call qualities are not available, and no considerably larger clone is one nucleotide away.

The protocol used for the library was the immunoSEQ multiplex PCR assay. For the multiplex PCR, a mixture combining 60 forward primers for TCR Vbeta segments and 13 reverse primers for TCR Jbeta segments was used. Amplification of the CDR3 region of rearranged TCR beta genes was performed with a multiplex PCR assay on genomic DNA. The amplified TCR beta libraries were sequenced on the Illumina HiSeq System as 87-base-pair reads. The paper's processing steps were these. In a later analysis, tens of millions of unique TCR beta chains were counted across the approximately 670 repertoires, and around 10 million of these chains were shared by at least two donors. Raw reads were error-corrected and collapsed into unique sequences by a nearest-neighbor algorithm in which closely related sequences were merged to remove PCR and sequencing errors. CDR3 sequences were aligned to IMGT reference sequences to assign V, D and J gene segments. For a sequence to be retained, a match of at least six nucleotides to both a V gene segment and a J gene segment was required. Rearrangements were classified as productive when the CDR3 lacked stop codons and remained in frame with V and J, and all other rearrangements were classified as non-productive. CDR3 was defined according to IMGT convention as the region running from the second conserved V-encoded cysteine to the conserved J-encoded phenylalanine. In an earlier analysis of just under 600 of the donors, sequences lacking an unambiguous match to a single V gene segment were excluded. In an earlier analysis of 587 of the donors, V segments were called functional above 56.7% productive rearrangements and were called segregating when the between-donor standard deviation exceeded 5%. A statistical classification framework was developed to diagnose cytomegalovirus status using the catalog of TCR beta chain sequences. In a later analysis, TCR nucleotide sequences were compared against IMGT/GENE-DB human TR gene sequences so that V and J genes could be assigned. Using the TCRdist pipeline, a later analysis assigned CDR3 sequences along with most-parsimonious VDJ recombination scenarios. A later analysis defined each TCR beta chain by its CDR3 amino acid sequence plus V-gene family, and excluded reads lacking a unique V-gene family. In a later analysis, 500 to 650 highly shared, low-generation-probability nucleotide sequences were removed to address suspected cross-contamination and a sequencing artifact. In a later analysis, a clonal expansion index was calculated for each public chain from normalized within-repertoire ranks of inferred template counts. In a later analysis, generation probabilities were computed with a VDJ recombination model fitted to out-of-frame rearrangements, and the resulting probabilities were checked against IGoR. A later analysis scored TCR-TCR, TCR-HLA and TCR-CMV co-occurrence with hypergeometric tests, applying a repertoire-size bias correction to TCR pairs. To estimate false discovery rates, a later analysis permuted the HLA or CMV assignments 20 times. In a later analysis, co-occurring TCRs were grouped using DBSCAN, and TCRdist sequence similarity was added for clustering within HLA-allele-positive subsets. Repertoires with fewer than 30,000 or more than 120,000 public chains, plus five repertoires with anomalous nucleotide sharing, were excluded from co-occurrence clustering. TCRdb provides this immuneACCESS table in a form limited to in-frame rearrangements. Some clones are lacking; in checked studies, under half of them reflect an unresolved V gene, and why the rest are absent is not known. V and J calls and clone size follow that table, whereas D and trimming were derived from the DNA. The sample data list about 59,000 clones, and approximately 80% of these were observed just once. Of the sample, approximately 1.5% is held by the ten largest clones.

The sequence was obtained from a human donor in good health. In this chain, TRBV4-2 is recombined with TRBJ2-2, and the D gene may be TRBD1, 6 bases matching. Specimen: PBMCs. The CDR3 protein is CASSYRVNTGELFF. The DNA reads as follows: TGTGCCAGCAGCTACAGGGTAAACACCGGGGAGCTGTTTTTT.